These 10 T cell receptor beta chains share one sample of origin, sequenced in a study of stem cell transplantation in POMP-related autoinflammatory disease. Assay: immunoSEQ multiplex PCR; the TCRdb copy retains only in-frame clones and omits some. The profile covers roughly 68,000 clones, with about nine tenths appearing a single time and about 0.71% taken by the ten largest. This material consisted of CD4+ T cells from PBMCs, taken after stem cell transplantation. The receptor set was obtained from a human patient with POMP-related autoinflammation and immune dysregulation (PRAID). Some T cells may possibly be graft donor cells.

The rearrangement joins TRBV19 to TRBJ2-1; D remains unclear. The germline gives CDR1 LNHDA, CDR2 SQIVND (reference sequence). V was shortened by 5 bases and J by 8 bases, with 13 bases between the two germline ends. The CDR3 is made up of 13 amino acids. CDR3 in amino acids: CASSPRVKDEQFF. The CDR3 region has the DNA TGTGCCAGTAGTCCCCGGGTTAAAGATGAGCAGTTCTTC.

The genes are TRBV9 and TRBJ1-6, with 7 bases matching TRBD1. CDR1 is SGDLS and CDR2 is YYNGEE in the germline V gene. The J segment lost 8 bases and the V segment lost 6 bases, leaving 5 bases of the junction unmatched. This CDR3 comprises 13 residues. The CDR3 nucleotides read TGTGCCAGCAACCGGGACAGCGATTCACCCCTCCACTTT. Translated, it gives CASNRDSDSPLHF. The full variable domain, in which reference TRBV9 and TRBJ1-6 provide the parts outside the CDR3, is DSGVTQTPKHLITATGQRVTLRCSPRSGDLSVYWYQQSLDQGLQFLIQYYNGEERAKGNILERFSAQQFPDLHSELNLSSLELGDSALYFCASNRDSDSPLHFGNGTRLTVT.

The genes are TRBV4-2 and TRBJ1-2; D possibly corresponds to TRBD1 (6 bases). Trimming took 4 bases from V and 8 from J, leaving 17 bases between them. This CDR3 region has 14 residues. Germline CDR1 is LGHNA and CDR2 is YNFKEQ. The CDR3 spells CASSPQSGGLGYTF. The CDR3 nucleotides are TGTGCCAGCAGCCCACAATCTGGGGGGCTGGGCTACACCTTC.

The V call is TRBV3-1 (or the pseudogene TRBV3-2), the J call TRBJ2-2; D unclear. This CDR3 spans 15 amino acids. Germline V gene data show CDR1 as LGHDT and CDR2 as YNNKEL (reference sequence). The V gene lost 0 bases and the J gene lost 4 bases, with 9 bases spanning the gap. The CDR3 is CASSQDSASTGELFF. DNA of the CDR3: TGTGCCAGCAGCCAAGATTCCGCCTCCACCGGGGAGCTGTTTTTT.

The chain employs TRBV27 and TRBJ1-1; D gene uncertain. The V end lost 2 bases, the J end lost 1 base, and 5 bases lay between the germline ends. The CDR3 has 13 residues. Germline V gene sequence: CDR1 MNHEY, CDR2 SMNVEV (reference sequence). The CDR3 bases are TGTGCCAGCAGTTTACGTCCGAACACTGAAGCTTTCTTT. Translating it yields CASSLRPNTEAFF.

The genes are TRBV7-3 and TRBJ2-3; D gene uncertain. The CDR3 consists of 13 residues. The V gene's germline CDR1 is SGHTA and CDR2 FQGTGA. The germline V and J ends were trimmed by 5 bases and 2 bases, with 8 bases remaining between them. The DNA for the CDR3 is TGTGCCAGCAGCGCCCGCTACACAGATACGCAGTATTTT. This codes for CASSARYTDTQYF. The full variable domain, its missing parts supplied by reference TRBV7-3 and TRBJ2-3, is GAGVSQTPSNKVTEKGKYVELRCDPISGHTALYWYRQSLGQGPEFLIYFQGTGAADDSGLPNDRFFAVRPEGSVSTLKIQRTERGDSAVYLCASSARYTDTQYFGPGTRLTVL.

This clone has only one observation. This chain links TRBV7-2 with TRBJ2-7; 10 bases map to TRBD1. CDR3 length equals 14 residues. V gave up 5 bases and J gave up 5 bases; unmatched junction bases: 6. CDR1 and CDR2 (germline): SGHTA, FQGNSA. The CDR3 DNA follows: TGTGCCAGCAGCGACCGGGACAGGGGCCACGAGCAGTACTTC. Its protein is CASSDRDRGHEQYF.

The chain combines TRBV5-8 with TRBJ2-2, with a weak D call TRBD1 (5 bases). The germline CDR1 and CDR2 sequences are SGHTS and YDEGEE. The CDR3 is 14 amino acids. Deletions cut 0 bases from V and 5 bases from J, with 8 bases between. The CDR3 region has the DNA TGTGCCAGCAGCTTGGAGACAGCAACCGGGGAGCTGTTTTTT. The encoded protein is CASSLETATGELFF.

The rearrangement uses TRBV20-1 and TRBJ2-7; the D is unclear. The CDR3 is made up of 11 amino acids. The ends were cut back, 2 bases at V and 3 bases at J, with 5 bases in the middle. CDR1 is DFQATT, CDR2 SNEGSKA, per germline (reference sequence). The CDR3 loop reads CSARFNYEQYF. The CDR3 coding sequence is TGCAGTGCTAGATTCAACTACGAGCAGTACTTC.

The rearrangement joins TRBV7-3 to TRBJ2-1, with TRBD1 matching over 8 bases. Unmatched junction bases numbered 11, after V lost 6 bases and J lost 4 bases. The CDR3 has 16 residues. The germline gives CDR1 SGHTA, CDR2 FQGTGA. CDR3: CASSISGTGSYNEQFF. The DNA of the CDR3 is TGTGCCAGCAGTATATCCGGGACAGGTAGTTACAATGAGCAGTTCTTC.